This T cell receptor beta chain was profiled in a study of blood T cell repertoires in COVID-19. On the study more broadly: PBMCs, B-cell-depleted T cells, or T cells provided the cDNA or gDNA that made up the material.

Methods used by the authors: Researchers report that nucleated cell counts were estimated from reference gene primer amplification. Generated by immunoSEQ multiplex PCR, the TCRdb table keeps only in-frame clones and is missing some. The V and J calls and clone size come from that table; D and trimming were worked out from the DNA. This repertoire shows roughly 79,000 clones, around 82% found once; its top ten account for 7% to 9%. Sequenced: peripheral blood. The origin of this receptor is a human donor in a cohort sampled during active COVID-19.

The CDR3 loop is CASERNRGAGGYTF. The CDR3 DNA sequence: TGTGCCAGCGAAAGGAACAGGGGTGCGGGTGGCTACACCTTC. The V gene is TRBV9, the J gene TRBJ1-2; TRBD1 matches 7 bases. This CDR3 is 14 amino acids long. Germline CDR1 and CDR2: SGDLS and YYNGEE. V trimming: 7 bases; J trimming: 7 bases; junction bases outside the gene matches: 13.